Following are 21 T cell receptor beta chains from one sample sequenced in a study of T-cell reconstitution after alpha-beta-depleted transplantation in children. A TCRbeta library incorporating unique molecular identifiers was prepared. Each CDR3 protein is one row after TCRdb ran MiXCR on the PCR reads. The table lists 250,000 or so distinct CDR3 sequences, around 25% of them singletons. The sequencing used PBMCs, mostly from graft donor cells, collected 360 days after TCRalphabeta/CD19-depleted stem cell transplant. These receptor sequences come from a female patient aged 2-15 years who had a stem cell transplant for congenital amegakaryocytic thrombocytopenia, so the T cells may come from the graft donor.

This clonotype was counted once. The chain uses TRBV5-6 and TRBJ1-1; D is possibly TRBD1 (5 bases). Per germline, CDR1 SGHDT and CDR2 YYEEEE. Trimming shortened V by 6 bases and J by 0 bases, and 18 bases separated the two germline ends. The CDR3 spans 16 residues. The CDR3 DNA reads as TGTGCCAGCAAGGAGGGATGGGGCCTAATGAACACTGAAGCTTTCTTT. Translating it yields CASKEGWGLMNTEAFF.

In this sample, this clonotype turned up a few times. The chain has TRBV2 and TRBJ1-4, with a tentative D call TRBD1 (6 bases). The length of the CDR3 is 17 residues. Trimming cost V 7 bases and J 0 bases, with 18 bases left between them. Germline lookup yields CDR1 SNHLY and CDR2 FYNNEI. The CDR3 DNA sequence: TGTGCCAGCACCAACCGAAGACAGGTTGCAACTAATGAAAAACTGTTTTTT. This encodes CASTNRRQVATNEKLFF. Full variable domain (rest looked up from reference TRBV2 and TRBJ1-4): EPEVTQTPSHQVTQMGQEVILRCVPISNHLYFYWYRQILGQKVEFLVSFYNNEISEKSEIFDDQFSVERPDGSNFTLKIRSTKLEDSAMYFCASTNRRQVATNEKLFFGSGTQLSVL.

The genes are TRBV5-1 and TRBJ2-2; 8 bases align to TRBD2. The CDR3 consists of 16 residues. The V gene's germline CDR1 is SGHRS and CDR2 YFSETQ. The V gene end was trimmed by 6 bases and the J gene end by 0 bases; junction bases not matched to a gene: 7. The CDR3 reads CASIGSGGANTGELFF. CDR3 bases: TGCGCCAGCATCGGCAGCGGGGGAGCGAACACCGGGGAGCTGTTTTTT.

In DNA form, the CDR3 reads TGTGCCAGCAGCCAAGTTGGGCGGGGCAGGAGCGGGGAGCTGTTTTTT. Protein: CASSQVGRGRSGELFF. The chain is built from TRBV3-1 and TRBJ2-2, with D tentatively TRBD2 (6 bases). The length of the CDR3 is 16 residues. Germline loops: CDR1 LGHDT, CDR2 YNNKEL (reference sequence). V was trimmed by 1 base and J by 7 bases, leaving 16 bases between them.

V usage is TRBV29-1 and J usage is TRBJ2-1, with TRBD1 matching 7 bases. Per germline, CDR1 SQVTM and CDR2 ANQGSEA. V lost 4 bases to trimming and J lost 1 base; unmatched junction nucleotides: 1. CDR3 length: 13 residues. CDR3 region: CSVGQGSYNEQFF. For the CDR3, the DNA is TGCAGCGTTGGACAGGGTTCCTACAATGAGCAGTTCTTC.

The V call is TRBV25-1, the J call TRBJ2-1, with 10 bases aligning to TRBD2. Germline-derived CDR1 and CDR2 are MGHDK and SYGVNS. The CDR3 has 17 amino acids. Germline trimming cut 0 bases from V and 8 bases from J; bases unmatched to any gene: 10. This chain's CDR3 is CASSEYLSAGGLDEQFF. Written as DNA, the CDR3 is TGTGCCAGCAGTGAATACCTCTCAGCGGGAGGGTTGGATGAGCAGTTCTTC.

The V and J genes are TRBV7-9 and TRBJ2-3, with D unclear. Trimming shortened V by 2 bases and J by 2 bases, and 11 bases separated the two germline ends. The CDR3 contains 15 residues. From germline, CDR1 is SEHNR and CDR2 FQNEAQ (reference sequence). Written as DNA, the CDR3 is TGTGCCAGCAGCTTATCTAACAGCTTCACAGATACGCAGTATTTT. It yields the protein CASSLSNSFTDTQYF. The full variable domain, rest sourced from reference TRBV7-9 and TRBJ2-3, is DTGVSQNPRHKITKRGQNVTFRCDPISEHNRLYWYRQTLGQGPEFLTYFQNEAQLEKSRLLSDRFSAERPKGSFSTLEIQRTEQGDSAMYLCASSLSNSFTDTQYFGPGTRLTVL.

The chain uses TRBV12-3 or TRBV12-4 and TRBJ2-5; TRBD2 is a possible D gene (5 bases). The CDR3 runs to 14 residues. With 1 base removed from V and 7 bases from J, the gap between germline ends came to 13 bases. The CDR3 loop is CASSLGAGIGTQYF. CDR3 nucleotide sequence: TGTGCCAGCAGTTTAGGGGCGGGTATTGGGACCCAGTACTTC.

This clonotype has more than one count but fewer than ten. The rearrangement joins TRBV5-5 to TRBJ2-3; D not resolved. V lost 4 bases and J lost 0, with 21 bases in between. This CDR3 region has 18 residues. Germline CDR1 is SGHKS and CDR2 is YYEKEE (reference sequence). CDR3 sequence: CASSPRAALLLSTDTQYF. CDR3 in DNA: TGTGCCAGCAGCCCCCGGGCAGCACTTCTCCTTAGCACAGATACGCAGTATTTT.

The V gene is TRBV6-5, the J gene TRBJ2-7; D is tentatively TRBD1 or TRBD2 (6 bases each). The CDR3 runs 14 residues. The germline V gene has CDR1 MNHEY and CDR2 SVGAGI. The germline V and J ends were trimmed by 4 bases and 6 bases, with 16 bases remaining between them. CDR3 loop: CASSSPGGRREQYF. CDR3 in DNA: TGTGCCAGCAGTTCCCCTGGGGGGCGACGCGAGCAGTACTTC.

This clonotype has a handful of counts. V is TRBV4-2 and J is TRBJ2-1; D tentatively reads TRBD1 or TRBD2 (5 bases each). This CDR3 region has 16 residues. From germline, CDR1 is LGHNA and CDR2 YNFKEQ. The ends were cut back, 1 base at V and 7 bases at J, with 17 bases in the middle. The CDR3 loop is CASSQGLGRWGNEQFF. For the CDR3, the DNA is TGTGCCAGCAGCCAAGGTCTAGGCAGGTGGGGGAATGAGCAGTTCTTC.

V is TRBV4-1 and J is TRBJ2-1; 8 nucleotides align to TRBD2. From germline, CDR1 is MGHRA and CDR2 YSYEKL. V was clipped by 4 bases and J by 3 bases; unmatched bases: 14. There are 18 residues in the CDR3. For the CDR3, the DNA is TGCGCCAGCAGCCCAGCCGGACTAGCATCCCCTCTCTACAATGAGCAGTTCTTC. This gives the protein CASSPAGLASPLYNEQFF.

The gene calls are TRBV5-6 and TRBJ1-3; D not certain. This CDR3 has 14 residues. Germline V gene data show CDR1 as SGHDT and CDR2 as YYEEEE. Trimming took off 4 bases at V and 1 base at J, with 9 bases between the two ends. The CDR3 loop is CASSRAKSGNTIYF. The CDR3 coding sequence is TGTGCCAGCAGCAGGGCCAAATCTGGAAACACCATATATTTT. Full variable domain (outside the CDR3, taken from reference TRBV5-6 and TRBJ1-3): DAGVTQSPTHLIKTRGQQVTLRCSPKSGHDTVSWYQQALGQGPQFIFQYYEEEERQRGNFPDRFSGHQFPNYSSELNVNALLLGDSALYLCASSRAKSGNTIYFGEGSWLTVV.

This clonotype was counted only a few times. The rearrangement uses TRBV6-1 and TRBJ2-1; maybe TRBD2 (5 bases). V shed 5 bases and J shed 5 bases, with 7 bases lying between them. Germline CDR1 and CDR2: MNHNS and SASEGT. This CDR3 is built from 12 residues. Written as DNA, the CDR3 is TGTGCCAGCAGTTGGGGAGACAATGAGCAGTTCTTC. Translating gives CASSWGDNEQFF.

The table lists this clonotype with many counts. The CDR3: CSVAVAGYEQYF. The CDR3 coding sequence is TGCAGCGTTGCGGTAGCGGGGTACGAGCAGTACTTC. The chain joins TRBV29-1 to TRBJ2-7, with 8 bases aligning to TRBD2. The trim removed 4 bases at V and 4 bases at J, leaving 3 bases unmatched. CDR1 and CDR2 (germline): SQVTM, ANQGSEA. The length of the CDR3 is 12 residues.

There are a few counts of this clonotype. The V gene is TRBV3-1, the J gene TRBJ2-5, with D possibly matching TRBD1 (6 bases). The CDR3 loop spans 14 amino acids. The V end was cut by 4 bases, the J end by 2 bases, with 11 bases between. Germline lookup yields CDR1 LGHDT and CDR2 YNNKEL (reference sequence). CDR3 sequence: CASSRHRDQETQYF. Here the CDR3 DNA reads TGTGCCAGCAGCCGTCACAGGGATCAAGAGACCCAGTACTTC.

At least ten counts were recorded for this clonotype. The chain has TRBV12-3 or TRBV12-4 and TRBJ2-1; 8 bases agree with TRBD2. The CDR3 consists of 16 residues. V was clipped by 0 bases and J by 7 bases; unmatched bases: 8. The CDR3 spells CASSLATSVARNEQFF. For the CDR3, the DNA is TGTGCCAGCAGTTTAGCGACTAGCGTGGCCCGGAATGAGCAGTTCTTC.

The table lists this clonotype with many counts. The chain carries TRBV7-2 and TRBJ1-2; possible D gene TRBD1, 6 bases. CDR3 length equals 15 residues. Germline CDR1 reads SGHTA; CDR2 reads FQGNSA. With 1 base removed from V and 1 base from J, the gap between germline ends came to 10 bases. The CDR3 here is CASSLEGTYNYGYTF. The CDR3 DNA follows: TGTGCCAGCAGCTTAGAAGGGACATATAACTATGGCTACACCTTC.

This clonotype was counted a few times. The V gene is TRBV11-2, the J gene TRBJ1-1; D might be TRBD1 (6 bases). V lost 5 bases and J 3 bases, leaving 13 bases between the germline ends. The length of the CDR3 is 14 residues. Germline values: CDR1 SGHAT, CDR2 FQNNGV. The CDR3 DNA follows: TGTGCCAGCAGCGGCCGGGACACCTACACTGAAGCTTTCTTT. As protein: CASSGRDTYTEAFF.

The rearrangement links TRBV14 to TRBJ2-7; maybe TRBD2 (6 bases). CDR3 length equals 14 residues. The germline V gene encodes CDR1 SGHDN and CDR2 FVKESK. V lost 4 bases to trimming and J lost 3 bases, with 13 bases between them. CDR3 bases: TGTGCCAGCAGCCCTTGGGACTTACACTACGAGCAGTACTTC. It encodes CASSPWDLHYEQYF. The full variable domain, rest sourced from reference TRBV14 and TRBJ2-7, is EAGVTQFPSHSVIEKGQTVTLRCDPISGHDNLYWYRRVMGKEIKFLLHFVKESKQDESGMPNNRFLAERTGGTYSTLKVQPAELEDSGVYFCASSPWDLHYEQYFGPGTRLTVT.

The chain couples TRBV20-1 to TRBJ2-7, with D possibly TRBD1 on 5 matching bases. V was cut by 0 bases and J by 3 bases, with 21 bases left in between. Germline CDR1 DFQATT, CDR2 SNEGSKA (reference sequence). The CDR3 covers 17 residues. The CDR3 loop reads CSARDQPKGLHFYEQYF. In DNA form, the CDR3 reads TGCAGTGCTAGAGATCAGCCCAAGGGGCTTCATTTCTACGAGCAGTACTTC.